This record covers a single T cell receptor beta chain. This sample was taken from a study of T cells in Graves' hyperthyroidism and ophthalmopathy. Orbital computed tomography and thyroid ultrasound, together with serum TRAb and thyroxine and clinical symptoms, were used for diagnoses. Deletions cut 0 bases from V and 0 bases from J, with 8 bases between. The CDR3 runs to 15 residues. Germline V gives CDR1 WNHNN, CDR2 SYGVQD (reference sequence). Researchers amplified the TCR beta CDR3 regions from RNA transcripts. The TCR CDR3 was amplified in a first-round RT-PCR using the HTBI primer set. TCRdb redid the calling of the multiplex PCR reads with MiXCR, one entry per CDR3 protein. The top ten clones hold about 20% of a sample with around 580,000 distinct CDR3 sequences, over 15% of them seen once.

Sequenced: blood. The chain combines TRBV10-1 with TRBJ1-2, with no clear D. The sequence came from a woman between 18 and 29 years old with Graves' hyperthyroidism. CDR3 nucleotide sequence: TGCGCCAGCAGTGAGTCGCCCTCCCCTAACTATGGCTACACCTTC. Encoded protein: CASSESPSPNYGYTF.